The 3 T cell receptor beta chains given below trace back to one sample, sequenced in a study of cytomegalovirus exposure and HLA in healthy donors. This PCR relied on a set of 60 Vbeta primers and 13 Jbeta primers. The assay was immunoSEQ multiplex PCR, and TCRdb's table has in-frame clones only and misses some. The sample shows 150,000 to 200,000 clones, less than 90% of them seen only once. The sample was PBMCs. These TCRs come from a girl under three years old in good health and CMV-seronegative.

This clone was seen just once. V is TRBV9 and J is TRBJ2-7, with a weak D call TRBD1 (5 bases). CDR1 and CDR2 from the germline V gene are SGDLS and YYNGEE. This CDR3 is built from 14 residues. Trimming removed 0 bases from V and 5 bases from J, with 12 bases in between. The CDR3 region has the DNA TGTGCCAGCAGCGTAGCGCCAGGGTATCACGAGCAGTACTTC. Residues: CASSVAPGYHEQYF. The full variable domain, completed using reference TRBV9 and TRBJ2-7, is DSGVTQTPKHLITATGQRVTLRCSPRSGDLSVYWYQQSLDQGLQFLIQYYNGEERAKGNILERFSAQQFPDLHSELNLSSLELGDSALYFCASSVAPGYHEQYFGPGTRLTVT.

The rearrangement uses TRBV9 and TRBJ1-2; D perhaps matches TRBD1 (5 bases). The CDR3 runs 13 residues. V was cut by 2 bases and J by 4 bases, with 9 bases left in between. Germline V CDR1 and CDR2: SGDLS, YYNGEE. CDR3 region: CASSVQGSYGYTF. The CDR3 bases are TGTGCCAGCAGCGTCCAGGGAAGCTATGGCTACACCTTC.

This chain links TRBV27 with TRBJ2-5; D possibly corresponds to TRBD2 (7 bases). V lost 1 base and J 4 bases, leaving 16 bases between the germline ends. This CDR3 spans 16 amino acids. In germline, CDR1 is MNHEY, CDR2 SMNVEV (reference sequence). The CDR3 DNA reads as TGTGCCAGCAGTTTATATTCTGAGGGGGAGGGAGAGACCCAGTACTTC. Its protein is CASSLYSEGEGETQYF.